The clone carrying this T cell receptor beta chain was seen just once. Its specificity is unknown. The donors were healthy bone marrow donors. These data come from a study of cytomegalovirus exposure and HLA in healthy donors. Study results and caveats: Evidence from a later analysis indicated that most CMV-associated TCR beta chains looked HLA-restricted.

Primers: 60 Vbeta forward and 13 Jbeta reverse. Sequencing was performed with immunoSEQ multiplex PCR; in TCRdb, only in-frame clones are kept and a portion is missing. The sample contains under 150,000 clones, 70% to 85% of which appear only once. This TCR was recovered from a woman aged 18 to 35 in good health and CMV-seronegative. The sequenced sample consisted of PBMCs.

The CDR3 bases are TGTGCCAGCAGCCAAGCCCTAGCGGGAACCTACGAGCAGTACTTC. Its protein is CASSQALAGTYEQYF. This chain connects TRBV14 to TRBJ2-7; the match to TRBD2 covers 9 bases. The germline V gene has CDR1 SGHDN and CDR2 FVKESK. The CDR3 totals 15 residues. J gave up 2 bases and V 1 base, and 3 bases lay outside the gene matches.